The TCR beta chain under discussion was sequenced for a study of T cell repertoires in cytomegalovirus infection. Study outcomes and limitations: Dominating the ex vivo response were TCR beta clonotypes that were CMV-specific and HLA-C-restricted.

TCRdb re-called the reads through MiXCR, storing one row per CDR3 protein. The table lists about 180,000 distinct CDR3 sequences, about an eighth of them singletons. This clonotype was picked up many times. Antigen unknown. Sequencing was done on a sample of PBMCs. The source is a human donor in good health (CMV status not recorded). Some clones in this sample may be carry-over from other donors' samples.

In DNA, the CDR3 is TGTGCCAGCAGCTTAGGATTTGGAGGCTATGGCTACACCTTC. Translating gives CASSLGFGGYGYTF. The J gene is TRBJ1-2, the V gene TRBV7-2; D is undetermined. Germline values: CDR1 SGHTA, CDR2 FQGNSA. V was cut by 1 base and J by 4 bases, with 10 bases left in between. The CDR3 extends over 14 amino acids.